This T cell receptor (beta chain) was sequenced for a study of monozygotic twins with inflammatory bowel disease. The study, taken as a whole, reports: Clonotypes shared with others were fewer in IBD patients than in healthy twins, especially with disease activity.

TCRalpha and TCRbeta cDNA was put through two nested PCRs of roughly 16 and 10 cycles. TCRdb re-called the 5' RACE reads, yielding one record per CDR3 amino acid sequence without DNA. Its listing shows more than 300,000 distinct CDR3 sequences. A remark on this clonotype: The antigen is not known.

Germline V CDR1 and CDR2: DFQATT, SNEGSKA (reference sequence). The CDR3 runs to 13 residues. The sample consisted of blood. This clonotype was obtained from a human donor with ulcerative colitis or Crohn's disease, or a healthy co-twin of an affected twin (not recorded which). This chain joins TRBV20-1 and TRBJ1-1; TCRdb proposes TRBD1, but this gene call is untestable without DNA. The CDR3 reads CSARDGGGNEAFF.